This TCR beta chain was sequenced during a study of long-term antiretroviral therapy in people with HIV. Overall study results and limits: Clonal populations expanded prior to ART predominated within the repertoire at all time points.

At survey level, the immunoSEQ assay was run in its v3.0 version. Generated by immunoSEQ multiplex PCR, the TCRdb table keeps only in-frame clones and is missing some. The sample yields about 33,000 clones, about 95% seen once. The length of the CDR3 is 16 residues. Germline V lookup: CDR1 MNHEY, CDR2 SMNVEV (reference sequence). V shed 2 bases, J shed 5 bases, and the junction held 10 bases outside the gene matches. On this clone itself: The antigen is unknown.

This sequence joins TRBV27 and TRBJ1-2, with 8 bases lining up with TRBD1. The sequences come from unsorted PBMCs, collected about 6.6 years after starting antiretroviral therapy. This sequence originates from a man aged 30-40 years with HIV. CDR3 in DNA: TGTGCCAGCAGTTTAAAATGGGGACAGGACGGGTATGGCTACACCTTC. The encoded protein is CASSLKWGQDGYGYTF.